This entry concerns a single TCR beta chain. This CDR3 spans 11 amino acids. Germline V CDR1 and CDR2: SNHLY, FYNNEI. Trimming shortened V by 11 bases and J by 4 bases, and 11 bases separated the two germline ends. This entry belongs to a study of technical replicates of blood from a few donors. Sequenced by immunoSEQ multiplex PCR; TCRdb stores in-frame clones only, minus some. The sample records about 75,000 clones, roughly 89% being singletons. J is TRBJ1-1 and V is TRBV2, with D unresolved. This TCR was sampled from a human donor in good health. Some clones in this sample may be carry-over from other donors' samples. Sample: T cells isolated from PBMCs. Here the CDR3 reads CAFRGGTEAFF. The CDR3 DNA reads as TGTGCCTTTAGAGGCGGCACTGAAGCTTTCTTT.